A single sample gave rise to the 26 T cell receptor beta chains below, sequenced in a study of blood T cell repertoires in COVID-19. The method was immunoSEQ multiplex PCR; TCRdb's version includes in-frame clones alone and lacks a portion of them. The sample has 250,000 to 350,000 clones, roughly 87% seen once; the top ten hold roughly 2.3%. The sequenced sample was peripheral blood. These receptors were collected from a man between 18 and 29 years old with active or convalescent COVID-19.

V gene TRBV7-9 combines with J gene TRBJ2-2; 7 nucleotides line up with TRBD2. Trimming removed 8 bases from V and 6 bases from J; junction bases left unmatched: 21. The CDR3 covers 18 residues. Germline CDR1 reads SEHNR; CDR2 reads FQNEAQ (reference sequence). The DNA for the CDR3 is TGTGCCAGCCTAACGATCAATTATCTAGGCGGGAGCCCCGGGGAGCTGTTTTTT. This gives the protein CASLTINYLGGSPGELFF. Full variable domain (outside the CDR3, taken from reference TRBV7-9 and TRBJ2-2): DTGVSQNPRHKITKRGQNVTFRCDPISEHNRLYWYRQTLGQGPEFLTYFQNEAQLEKSRLLSDRFSAERPKGSFSTLEIQRTEQGDSAMYLCASLTINYLGGSPGELFFGEGSRLTVL.

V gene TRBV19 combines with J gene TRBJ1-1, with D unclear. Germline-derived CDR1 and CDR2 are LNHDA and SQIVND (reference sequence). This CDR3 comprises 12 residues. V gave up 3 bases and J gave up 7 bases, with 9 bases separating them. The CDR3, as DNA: TGTGCCAGTAGTATGGGCGGGTATGAAGCTTTCTTT. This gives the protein CASSMGGYEAFF.

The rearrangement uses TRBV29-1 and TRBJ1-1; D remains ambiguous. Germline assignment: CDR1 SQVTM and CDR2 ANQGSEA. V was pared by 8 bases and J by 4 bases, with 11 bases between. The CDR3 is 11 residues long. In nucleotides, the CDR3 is TGCAGCACCCGAGGTATCACTGAAGCTTTCTTT. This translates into CSTRGITEAFF.

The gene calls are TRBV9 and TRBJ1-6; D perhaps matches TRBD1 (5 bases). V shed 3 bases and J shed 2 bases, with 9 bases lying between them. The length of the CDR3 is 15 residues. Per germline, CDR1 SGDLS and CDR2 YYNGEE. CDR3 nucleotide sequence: TGTGCCAGCAGCGCGACAGTGGCCTATAATTCACCCCTCCACTTT. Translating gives CASSATVAYNSPLHF. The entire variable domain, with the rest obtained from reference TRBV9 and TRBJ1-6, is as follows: DSGVTQTPKHLITATGQRVTLRCSPRSGDLSVYWYQQSLDQGLQFLIQYYNGEERAKGNILERFSAQQFPDLHSELNLSSLELGDSALYFCASSATVAYNSPLHFGNGTRLTVT.

The CDR3 is CASSAYYGYTF. CDR3 DNA: TGTGCCAGCAGCGCCTACTATGGCTACACCTTC. This chain connects TRBV9 to TRBJ1-2; D is undetermined. The ends were cut back, 3 bases at V and 3 bases at J, with 3 bases in the middle. The CDR3 runs to 11 residues. CDR1 and CDR2 from the germline V gene are SGDLS and YYNGEE.

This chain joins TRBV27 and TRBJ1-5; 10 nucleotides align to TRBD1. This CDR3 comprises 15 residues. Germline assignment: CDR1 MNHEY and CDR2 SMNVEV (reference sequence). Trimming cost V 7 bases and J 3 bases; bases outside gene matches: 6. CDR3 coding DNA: TGTGCCAGCAAGAGGGGACAGGGGAACAATCAGCCCCAGCATTTT. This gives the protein CASKRGQGNNQPQHF.

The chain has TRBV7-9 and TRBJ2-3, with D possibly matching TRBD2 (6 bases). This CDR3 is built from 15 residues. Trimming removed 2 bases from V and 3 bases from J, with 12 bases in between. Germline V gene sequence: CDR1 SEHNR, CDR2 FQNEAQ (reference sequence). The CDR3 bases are TGTGCCAGCAGCTTACGGAGGGAGCTGACAGATACGCAGTATTTT. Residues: CASSLRRELTDTQYF.

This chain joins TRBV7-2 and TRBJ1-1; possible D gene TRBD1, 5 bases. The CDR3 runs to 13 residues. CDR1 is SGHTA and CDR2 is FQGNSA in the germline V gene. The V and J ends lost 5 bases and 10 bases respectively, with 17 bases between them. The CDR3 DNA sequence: TGTGCCAGCAGCCGACAAGACAGTCCAGGAGCTTTCTTT. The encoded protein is CASSRQDSPGAFF.

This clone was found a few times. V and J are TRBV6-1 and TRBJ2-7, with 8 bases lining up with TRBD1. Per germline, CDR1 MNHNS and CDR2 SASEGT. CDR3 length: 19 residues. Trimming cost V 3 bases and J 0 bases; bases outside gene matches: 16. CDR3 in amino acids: CASSEILSPTGESSYEQYF. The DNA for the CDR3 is TGTGCCAGCAGTGAGATCCTTTCTCCGACAGGGGAGAGCTCCTACGAGCAGTACTTC.

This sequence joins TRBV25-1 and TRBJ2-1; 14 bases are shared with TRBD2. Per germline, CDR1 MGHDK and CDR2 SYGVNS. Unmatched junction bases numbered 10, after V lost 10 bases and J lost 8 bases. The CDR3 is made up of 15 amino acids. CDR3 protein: CATRLAGGLVDEQFF. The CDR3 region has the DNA TGTGCCACCAGACTAGCGGGGGGGCTGGTGGATGAGCAGTTCTTC. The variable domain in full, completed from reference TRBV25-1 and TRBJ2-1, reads EADIYQTPRYLVIGTGKKITLECSQTMGHDKMYWYQQDPGMELHLIHYSYGVNSTEKGDLSSESTVSRIRTEHFPLTLESARPSHTSQYLCATRLAGGLVDEQFFGPGTRLTVL.

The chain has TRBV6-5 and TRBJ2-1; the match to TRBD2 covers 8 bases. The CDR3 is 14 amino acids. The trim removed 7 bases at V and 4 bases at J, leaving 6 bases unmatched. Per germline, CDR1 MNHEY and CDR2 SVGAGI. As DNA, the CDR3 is TGTGCCAGCAACCGGGGGGGCCTTTACAATGAGCAGTTCTTC. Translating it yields CASNRGGLYNEQFF.

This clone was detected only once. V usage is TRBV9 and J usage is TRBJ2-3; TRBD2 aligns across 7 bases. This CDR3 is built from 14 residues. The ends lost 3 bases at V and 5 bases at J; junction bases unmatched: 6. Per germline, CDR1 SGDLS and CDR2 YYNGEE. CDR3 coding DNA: TGTGCCAGCAGCGCTCAGCGGGGAGGAGATACGCAGTATTTT. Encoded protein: CASSAQRGGDTQYF.

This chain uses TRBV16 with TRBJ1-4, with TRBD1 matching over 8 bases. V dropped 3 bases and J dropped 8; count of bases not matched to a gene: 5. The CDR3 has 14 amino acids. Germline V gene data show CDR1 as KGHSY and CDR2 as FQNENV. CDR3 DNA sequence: TGTGCCAGCAGCCAGACAGGGGATCGAGAAAAACTGTTTTTT. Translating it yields CASSQTGDREKLFF. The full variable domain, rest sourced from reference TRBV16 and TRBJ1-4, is GEEVAQTPKHLVRGEGQKAKLYCAPIKGHSYVFWYQQVLKNEFKFLISFQNENVFDETGMPKERFSAKCLPNSPCSLEIQATKLEDSAVYFCASSQTGDREKLFFGSGTQLSVL.

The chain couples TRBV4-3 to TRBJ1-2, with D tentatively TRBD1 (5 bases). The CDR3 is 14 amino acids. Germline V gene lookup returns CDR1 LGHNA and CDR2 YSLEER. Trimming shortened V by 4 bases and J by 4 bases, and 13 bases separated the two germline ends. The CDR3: CASSLGRGPYGYTF. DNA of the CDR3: TGCGCCAGCAGCCTGGGAAGGGGCCCCTATGGCTACACCTTC.

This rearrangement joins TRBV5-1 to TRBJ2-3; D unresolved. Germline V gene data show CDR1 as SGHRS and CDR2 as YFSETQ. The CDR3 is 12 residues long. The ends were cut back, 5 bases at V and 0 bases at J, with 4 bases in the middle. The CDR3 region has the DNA TGCGCCAGCAGGAGGAGCACAGATACGCAGTATTTT. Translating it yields CASRRSTDTQYF.

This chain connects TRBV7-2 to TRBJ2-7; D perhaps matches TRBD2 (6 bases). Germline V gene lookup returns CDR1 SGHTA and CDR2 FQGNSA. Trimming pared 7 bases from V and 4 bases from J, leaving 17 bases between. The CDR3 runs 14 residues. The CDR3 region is CASNPERVGYEQYF. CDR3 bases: TGTGCCAGCAACCCCGAGCGGGTCGGATACGAGCAGTACTTC. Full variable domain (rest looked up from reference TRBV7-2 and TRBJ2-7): GAGVSQSPSNKVTEKGKDVELRCDPISGHTALYWYRQSLGQGLEFLIYFQGNSAPDKSGLPSDRFSAERTGGSVSTLTIQRTQQEDSAVYLCASNPERVGYEQYFGPGTRLTVT.

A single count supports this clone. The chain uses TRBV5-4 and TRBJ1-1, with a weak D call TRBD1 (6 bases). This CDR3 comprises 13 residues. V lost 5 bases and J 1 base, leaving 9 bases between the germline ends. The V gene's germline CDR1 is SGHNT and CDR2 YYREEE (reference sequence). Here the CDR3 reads CASRLTGNTEAFF. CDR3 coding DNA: TGTGCCAGCAGACTGACAGGGAACACTGAAGCTTTCTTT.

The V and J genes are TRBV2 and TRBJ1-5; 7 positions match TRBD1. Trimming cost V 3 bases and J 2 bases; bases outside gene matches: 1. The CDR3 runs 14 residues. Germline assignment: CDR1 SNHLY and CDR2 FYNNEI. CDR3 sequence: CASSDDRGNQPQHF. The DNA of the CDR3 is TGTGCCAGCAGTGACGACAGGGGCAATCAGCCCCAGCATTTT.

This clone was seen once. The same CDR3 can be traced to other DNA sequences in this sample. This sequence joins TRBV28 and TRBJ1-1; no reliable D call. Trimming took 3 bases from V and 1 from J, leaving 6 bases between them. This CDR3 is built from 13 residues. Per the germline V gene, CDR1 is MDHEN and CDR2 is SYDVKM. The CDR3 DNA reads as TGTGCCAGCAGTTTGCGGGGGAACACTGAAGCTTTCTTT. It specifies CASSLRGNTEAFF.

Written as DNA, the CDR3 is TGTGCCAGCAGCCGCGGGAGTTTTGATGAGCAGTTCTTC. This gives the protein CASSRGSFDEQFF. The chain has TRBV12-3 or TRBV12-4 and TRBJ2-1; 7 positions match TRBD2. The CDR3 covers 13 residues. V shed 6 bases, J shed 8 bases, and the junction held 7 bases outside the gene matches.

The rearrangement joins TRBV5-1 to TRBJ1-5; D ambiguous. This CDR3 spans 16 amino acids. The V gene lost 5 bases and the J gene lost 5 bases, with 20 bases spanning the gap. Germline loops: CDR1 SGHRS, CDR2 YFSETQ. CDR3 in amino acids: CASSHREDLQHQPQHF. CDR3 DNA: TGCGCCAGCAGTCACCGAGAGGATTTACAACATCAGCCCCAGCATTTT.

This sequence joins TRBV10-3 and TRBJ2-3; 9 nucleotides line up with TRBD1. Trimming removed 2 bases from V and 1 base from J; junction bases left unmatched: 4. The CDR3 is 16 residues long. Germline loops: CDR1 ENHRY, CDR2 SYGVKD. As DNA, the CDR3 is TGTGCCATCAGTGAGGACCGGGACAGGGGCACAGATACGCAGTATTTT. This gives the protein CAISEDRDRGTDTQYF.

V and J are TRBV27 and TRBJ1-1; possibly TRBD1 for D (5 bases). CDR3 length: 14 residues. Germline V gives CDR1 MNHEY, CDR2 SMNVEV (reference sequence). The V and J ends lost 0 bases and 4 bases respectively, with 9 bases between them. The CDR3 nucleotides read TGTGCCAGCAGTTTATCTAGGGGAAGCACTGAAGCTTTCTTT. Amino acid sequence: CASSLSRGSTEAFF.

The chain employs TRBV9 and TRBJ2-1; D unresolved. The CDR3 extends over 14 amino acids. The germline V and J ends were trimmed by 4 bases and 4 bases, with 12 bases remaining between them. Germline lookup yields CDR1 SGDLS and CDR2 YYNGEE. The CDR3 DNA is TGTGCCAGCAGCCTAGGTTTTTTATACAATGAGCAGTTCTTC. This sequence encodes CASSLGFLYNEQFF.

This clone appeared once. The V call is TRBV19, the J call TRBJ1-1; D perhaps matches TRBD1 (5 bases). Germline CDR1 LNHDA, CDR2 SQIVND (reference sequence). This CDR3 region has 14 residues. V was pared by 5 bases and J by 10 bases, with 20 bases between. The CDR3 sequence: CASSVTGGSMGAFF. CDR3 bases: TGTGCCAGTAGTGTAACCGGGGGATCAATGGGAGCTTTCTTT.

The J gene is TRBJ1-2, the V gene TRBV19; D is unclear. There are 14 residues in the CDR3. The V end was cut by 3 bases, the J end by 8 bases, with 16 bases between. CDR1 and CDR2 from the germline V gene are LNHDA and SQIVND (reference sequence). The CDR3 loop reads CASSIRADTLGYTF. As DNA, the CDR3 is TGTGCCAGTAGTATCCGTGCAGACACCTTAGGCTACACCTTC.